This passage covers 17 T cell receptor beta chains from one sample sequenced in a study of response to subunit inactivated influenza vaccine. From the RT-PCR reads, TCRdb called clonotypes with MiXCR, one entry per CDR3 protein. The sample contains under 550,000 distinct CDR3 sequences, 6% to 9% of which appear only once. This specimen consisted of PBMCs from blood, obtained about 24 months after vaccination. These receptors were collected from a man between 50 and 69 years old who received an inactivated influenza vaccine.

V is TRBV20-1 and J is TRBJ1-5; 11 bases align to TRBD1. Germline assignment: CDR1 DFQATT and CDR2 SNEGSKA (reference sequence). After removal of 4 bases from V and 1 base from J, the junction contained 12 bases not matched to a gene. The CDR3 has 18 amino acids. Here the CDR3 DNA reads TGCAGTGCTACAGGGGACAGGGGGAGCTTTTTGAGCAATCAGCCCCAGCATTTT. It codes for CSATGDRGSFLSNQPQHF.

The sample holds a few counts of this clonotype. This rearrangement joins TRBV27 to TRBJ1-5; 10 bases align to TRBD1. The CDR3 spans 15 residues. With V trimmed by 6 bases and J by 4 bases, 6 bases remained unmatched. CDR1 MNHEY and CDR2 SMNVEV come from the germline V gene (reference sequence). In nucleotides, the CDR3 is TGTGCCAGCAGCCCAGTGGGACAGGGGAATCAGCCCCAGCATTTT. Protein sequence: CASSPVGQGNQPQHF.

The chain combines TRBV15 with TRBJ2-5; tentatively, D is TRBD1 (6 bases). Germline V gives CDR1 LNHNV, CDR2 YYDKDF (reference sequence). Trimming took 4 bases from V and 4 from J, leaving 13 bases between them. The CDR3 totals 14 residues. CDR3 in amino acids: CATSTTGSRETQYF. The CDR3 DNA sequence: TGTGCCACCAGCACTACAGGGAGCAGAGAGACCCAGTACTTC.

The chain uses TRBV4-3 and TRBJ2-1; tentatively, D is TRBD2 (7 bases). The CDR3 consists of 17 residues. Germline V gives CDR1 LGHNA, CDR2 YSLEER. V was cut by 3 bases and J by 0 bases, with 15 bases left in between. The CDR3 is CASSHEGGAPSYNEQFF. In DNA form, the CDR3 reads TGCGCCAGCAGCCACGAAGGGGGGGCGCCCTCCTACAATGAGCAGTTCTTC.

This clonotype was found many times. The chain couples TRBV7-9 to TRBJ2-2; the match to TRBD1 covers 10 bases. Germline lookup yields CDR1 SEHNR and CDR2 FQNEAQ (reference sequence). V lost 3 bases, J lost 3 bases, and 4 bases stayed unmatched. The CDR3 is made up of 16 amino acids. The CDR3, as DNA: TGTGCCAGCAGCTTGGCCGGGACAGGGGACACCGGGGAGCTGTTTTTT. Translating gives CASSLAGTGDTGELFF.

The J gene is TRBJ2-3, the V gene TRBV14; weak D call: TRBD2 (6 bases). Germline V gene data show CDR1 as SGHDN and CDR2 as FVKESK. Trimming removed 1 base at V and 8 bases at J, with 10 bases between. This CDR3 is built from 13 residues. CDR3: CASSQGVGGTQYF. The DNA for the CDR3 is TGTGCCAGCAGCCAAGGGGTGGGGGGTACGCAGTATTTT.

This clonotype appeared a few times. The chain carries TRBV28 and TRBJ1-3; D possibly corresponds to TRBD1 (5 bases). Germline V lookup: CDR1 MDHEN, CDR2 SYDVKM. V lost 5 bases, J lost 4 bases, and 9 bases lay in between. This CDR3 has 13 amino acids. The CDR3 region is CASSPGRGNTIYF. The CDR3 coding sequence is TGTGCCAGCAGTCCAGGGCGAGGAAACACCATATATTTT.

This clonotype occurred a few times. The CDR3 is CATSDTGLAGYNEQFF. For the CDR3, the DNA is TGTGCCACCAGTGACACAGGACTAGCGGGATACAATGAGCAGTTCTTC. This chain connects TRBV24-1 to TRBJ2-1; 12 bases are shared with TRBD2. Per the germline V gene, CDR1 is KGHDR and CDR2 is SFDVKD. The trim removed 4 bases at V and 4 bases at J, leaving 4 bases unmatched. CDR3 length: 16 amino acids.

This clonotype was counted only a few times. The rearrangement links TRBV12-3 or TRBV12-4 to TRBJ1-4; D call uncertain. The CDR3 sequence is 15 residues long. V lost 1 base, J lost 7 bases, and 13 bases lay in between. The CDR3 region has the DNA TGTGCCAGCAGTTTAGATCTAGTCTCAGGTGAAAAACTGTTTTTT. It codes for CASSLDLVSGEKLFF.

This clonotype was counted many times. The CDR3, as DNA: TGTGCCAGCAGCCAAGGTAACAATGAGCAGTTCTTC. This codes for CASSQGNNEQFF. The chain carries TRBV4-2 and TRBJ2-1; no clear D. Germline values: CDR1 LGHNA, CDR2 YNFKEQ. The CDR3 has 12 amino acids. Trimming pared 1 base from V and 5 bases from J, leaving 3 bases between.

At least ten counts were recorded for this clonotype. The chain employs TRBV20-1 and TRBJ2-1, with 8 bases lining up with TRBD2. CDR1 and CDR2 (germline): DFQATT, SNEGSKA (reference sequence). Germline trimming cut 6 bases from V and 4 bases from J; bases unmatched to any gene: 8. The CDR3 is made up of 14 amino acids. The CDR3 DNA sequence: TGCAGTGCAACCCCTAGCGGGCCTTACAATGAGCAGTTCTTC. This translates into CSATPSGPYNEQFF.

The rearrangement joins TRBV9 to TRBJ2-7; D might be TRBD1 (6 bases). Germline values: CDR1 SGDLS, CDR2 YYNGEE. Trimming removed 2 bases at V and 5 bases at J, with 17 bases between. CDR3 length: 15 residues. CDR3 sequence: CASSVTGRGHDEQYF. In nucleotides, the CDR3 is TGTGCCAGCAGCGTGACAGGTCGCGGTCATGACGAGCAGTACTTC.

J is TRBJ2-2 and V is TRBV4-2; possibly TRBD2 for D (5 bases). The CDR3 consists of 16 residues. The germline V and J ends were trimmed by 2 bases and 4 bases, with 14 bases remaining between them. Germline V lookup: CDR1 LGHNA, CDR2 YNFKEQ. The CDR3 DNA follows: TGTGCCAGCAGCCAAAGCACTAGTTCTGTCACCGGGGAGCTGTTTTTT. Its translation is CASSQSTSSVTGELFF.

This clonotype was seen only a few times. The chain links TRBV9 to TRBJ2-3; D gene uncertain. Looked up from germline, CDR1 is SGDLS and CDR2 is YYNGEE. Trimming removed 4 bases from V and 5 bases from J, with 8 bases in between. The CDR3 consists of 12 residues. CDR3: CASSPRQDTQYF. DNA for the CDR3: TGTGCCAGCAGCCCCAGACAAGATACGCAGTATTTT.

This clonotype has a handful of counts. The chain recombines TRBV20-1 with TRBJ1-5, with TRBD1 as a possible D gene (6 bases). Germline V gene data show CDR1 as DFQATT and CDR2 as SNEGSKA (reference sequence). Trimming left V 1 base short and J 3 bases short, with 16 bases between. CDR3 length: 16 residues. For the CDR3, the DNA is TGCAGTGCTAGAGCGGGGGGGGCCAGGTACAATCAGCCCCAGCATTTT. The encoded protein is CSARAGGARYNQPQHF.

This clonotype was observed many times. The J gene is TRBJ2-3, the V gene TRBV28; TRBD2 agrees at 12 bases. Germline V gene lookup returns CDR1 MDHEN and CDR2 SYDVKM. The CDR3 has 15 residues. The V and J ends lost 4 bases and 6 bases, in that order; junction bases with no gene match: 5. The CDR3 bases are TGTGCCAGCAGTTGGAAGACTAGCGGGAGTGATACGCAGTATTTT. Residues: CASSWKTSGSDTQYF.

The chain joins TRBV3-1 to TRBJ1-5; maybe TRBD1 (5 bases). V was clipped by 3 bases and J by 3 bases, with 12 bases between them. CDR3 length: 15 amino acids. CDR1 and CDR2 (germline): LGHDT, YNNKEL (reference sequence). Here the CDR3 reads CASSQGRQLNQPQHF. The CDR3 DNA sequence: TGTGCCAGCAGCCAGGGACGACAGCTCAATCAGCCCCAGCATTTT.